Listed below are T cell receptor beta chains from one sample, sequenced in a study of blood T cell repertoires in COVID-19. Some clones are missing from TCRdb's copy, which holds only in-frame ones; the method was immunoSEQ multiplex PCR. This sample yields 270,000 or so clones, of which around 88% are seen a single time; about 4.6% belongs to the top ten. The source material was peripheral blood. The receptors shown here come from a man aged 40-49 years with acute or convalescent COVID-19. CDR3s include the opening cysteine and the closing phenylalanine or tryptophan. D genes are given only for firm matches. Clone sizes are given selectively: once, few, many, or a class where the clone is expanded.

D: TRBD1; size: .; V: TRBV20-1; J: TRBJ1-2; DNA: TGCAGTGCCCTTCGGACAGGAAGCTACACCTTC; CDR3: CSALRTGSYTF
D: TRBD1; size: .; V: TRBV11-3; J: TRBJ2-2; DNA: TGTGCCAGCAGCCCAGGGACAGGGAACACCGGGGAGCTGTTTTTT; CDR3: CASSPGTGNTGELFF
D: .; size: few; V: TRBV4-1; J: TRBJ1-5; DNA: TGCGCCAGCAGCTCCTCAGATTATAGCAATCAGCCCCAGCATTTT; CDR3: CASSSSDYSNQPQHF
D: .; size: .; V: TRBV9; J: TRBJ2-1; DNA: TGTGCCAGCAGCTCATCCTGGACTGTCTCGTCCTACAATGAGCAGTTCTTC; CDR3: CASSSSWTVSSYNEQFF
D: .; size: .; V: TRBV10-3; J: TRBJ2-3; DNA: TGTGCCATCAGTGAGCGAGATACGCAGTATTTT; CDR3: CAISERDTQYF
D: .; size: .; V: TRBV7-9; J: TRBJ1-5; DNA: TGTGCCAGCAGCTTATCCCAGGGAGGTCAGCCCCAGCATTTT; CDR3: CASSLSQGGQPQHF
D: TRBD1; size: once; V: TRBV24-1; J: TRBJ2-7; DNA: TGTGCCACCAGTGATTTAGGGACAGTACTTTACTTC; CDR3: CATSDLGTVLYF
D: TRBD1; size: .; V: TRBV5-1; J: TRBJ2-7; DNA: TGCGCCAGCAGTCTACAGGGGCACGAGCAGTACTTC; CDR3: CASSLQGHEQYF
D: .; size: .; V: TRBV11-2; J: TRBJ2-1; DNA: TGTGCCAGCAGCTTCCCAGGGTTCGTAGATGAGCAGTTCTTC; CDR3: CASSFPGFVDEQFF
D: TRBD1; size: .; V: TRBV10-3; J: TRBJ1-3; DNA: TGTGCCATCAGTGAGTCCGGGACAGTTAGAAACACCATATATTTT; CDR3: CAISESGTVRNTIYF
D: .; size: .; V: TRBV9; J: TRBJ1-4; DNA: TGTGCCAGCAGCGTAGCATCAGGCACTCCAACTAATGAAAAACTGTTTTTT; CDR3: CASSVASGTPTNEKLFF
D: .; size: .; V: TRBV9; J: TRBJ1-5; DNA: TGTGCCAGCAGCCCCGGGACTATTCTTGAGGGTCAGCCCCAGCATTTT; CDR3: CASSPGTILEGQPQHF
D: TRBD1; size: .; V: TRBV7-9; J: TRBJ2-1; DNA: TGTGCCAGCAGCCCACAGGGGGCGAGTAATGAGCAGTTCTTC; CDR3: CASSPQGASNEQFF
D: TRBD1; size: .; V: TRBV10-2; J: TRBJ1-2; DNA: TGCGCCAGCGGGACAGGCTATGGCTACACCTTC; CDR3: CASGTGYGYTF
D: TRBD1; size: once; V: TRBV19; J: TRBJ1-2; DNA: TGTGCCAGTAGTCGACAGGGAGGTGACTATGGCTACACCTTC; CDR3: CASSRQGGDYGYTF
D: TRBD1; size: few; V: TRBV7-9; J: TRBJ1-4; DNA: TGTGCCACCGGGGACAGGGACCTTTGGGCAACTAATGAAAAACTGTTTTTT; CDR3: CATGDRDLWATNEKLFF
D: .; size: .; V: TRBV6-5; J: TRBJ1-4; DNA: TGTGCCAGCAGTAAGCCAGGGTCGGCTAATGAAAAACTGTTTTTT; CDR3: CASSKPGSANEKLFF
D: .; size: once; V: TRBV2; J: TRBJ2-7; DNA: TGTGCCAGCGCGGTCCTCCGCGAGCAGTACTTC; CDR3: CASAVLREQYF
D: TRBD2; size: .; V: TRBV2; J: TRBJ2-7; DNA: TGTGGCGGGGGAAAAGTCCGTCGCGAGCAGTACTTC; CDR3: CGGGKVRREQYF
D: .; size: once; V: TRBV14; J: TRBJ2-2; DNA: TGTGCCAGCAGCCAAGACTGGACAGAGAACACCGGGGAGCTGTTTTTT; CDR3: CASSQDWTENTGELFF
D: TRBD2; size: few; V: TRBV2; J: TRBJ2-7; DNA: TGTGCCAGCAGTGAGTCTGCGGGGGGCACACACGAGCAGTACTTC; CDR3: CASSESAGGTHEQYF
D: TRBD1; size: .; V: TRBV9; J: TRBJ1-2; DNA: TGTGCCAGCAGCCCGGGACAGGGATCCTATGGCTACACCTTC; CDR3: CASSPGQGSYGYTF
D: .; size: .; V: TRBV4-1; J: TRBJ1-1; DNA: TGCGCCAGCAGCCAACCGGGACACCGGTACACTGAAGCTTTCTTT; CDR3: CASSQPGHRYTEAFF
D: .; size: few; V: TRBV2; J: TRBJ2-7; DNA: TGTGCCAGCAGCGCAGGGGGAGGCGAGCAGTACTTC; CDR3: CASSAGGGEQYF
D: TRBD2; size: .; V: TRBV6-5; J: TRBJ2-1; DNA: TGTGCCAGCAAGTGGCTAGCGGGGGGAAATGAGCAGTTCTTC; CDR3: CASKWLAGGNEQFF
D: TRBD1; size: .; V: TRBV27; J: TRBJ2-7; DNA: TGTGCCAGCAGCCTAATACCCGGGACAGGGAACAACGAGCAGTACTTC; CDR3: CASSLIPGTGNNEQYF
D: .; size: .; V: TRBV10-3; J: TRBJ1-5; DNA: TGTGCCATCAGTGAGTCCCTGGGAGCAGGACAGCCCCAGCATTTT; CDR3: CAISESLGAGQPQHF
D: TRBD1; size: .; V: TRBV7-2; J: TRBJ1-2; DNA: TGTGCCAGCAGCTTAAGGACAGGGGACGGCTACACCTTC; CDR3: CASSLRTGDGYTF
D: TRBD1; size: .; V: TRBV5-6; J: TRBJ1-1; DNA: TGTGCCAGCAGCTCCTCGACAGGGGGCAGGACTGAAGCTTTCTTT; CDR3: CASSSSTGGRTEAFF
D: .; size: .; V: TRBV14; J: TRBJ2-2; DNA: TGTGCCAGCAGCCAAGACCGGCGGGACCGCGGGGAGCTGTTTTTT; CDR3: CASSQDRRDRGELFF
D: .; size: .; V: TRBV5-6; J: TRBJ1-1; DNA: TGTGCCAGCAGTTCCCCGGGGGGTACTCCTGAAGCTTTCTTT; CDR3: CASSSPGGTPEAFF
D: .; size: .; V: TRBV5-6; J: TRBJ2-7; DNA: TGTGCCAGCAGCTTAGCCAGGTACGAGCAGTACTTC; CDR3: CASSLARYEQYF
D: .; size: .; V: TRBV5-1; J: TRBJ2-7; DNA: TGCGCCAGCAGCTTGCCGGGGAACGAGCAGTACTTC; CDR3: CASSLPGNEQYF
D: TRBD2; size: once; V: TRBV7-2; J: TRBJ2-3; DNA: TGTGCCAGCAGCTATACTAGCGGGGGGGCCCCGGGCACAGATACGCAGTATTTT; CDR3: CASSYTSGGAPGTDTQYF
D: .; size: .; V: TRBV14; J: TRBJ2-3; DNA: TGTGCCAGCAGCCAAGACCCATTCGATACGCAGTATTTT; CDR3: CASSQDPFDTQYF
D: .; size: many; V: TRBV20-1; J: TRBJ2-7; DNA: TGCAGTGCTGGCAGGGTGTACGAGCAGTACTTC; CDR3: CSAGRVYEQYF
D: .; size: few; V: TRBV12-3/TRBV12-4; J: TRBJ2-1; DNA: TGTGCCAGCAGTACCAGGGGATTGGAGCAGTTCTTC; CDR3: CASSTRGLEQFF
D: .; size: .; V: TRBV19; J: TRBJ1-1; DNA: TGTGCCAGTACCATTGGGCAGAACACTGAAGCTTTCTTT; CDR3: CASTIGQNTEAFF
D: .; size: .; V: TRBV2; J: TRBJ2-7; DNA: TGTGCCAGCATCTCTCGCACCAGCTCCTACGAGCAGTACTTC; CDR3: CASISRTSSYEQYF
D: TRBD1; size: few; V: TRBV3-1/TRBV3-2; J: TRBJ2-7; DNA: TGTGCCAGCAGCCAAGTTCGGAGACAGGGGAACGAGCAGTACTTC; CDR3: CASSQVRRQGNEQYF
D: .; size: .; V: TRBV4-2; J: TRBJ2-7; DNA: TGTGCCAGCAGCCAGAATACCGGAGGGGGGGCTACCTACGAGCAGTACTTC; CDR3: CASSQNTGGGATYEQYF
D: .; size: .; V: TRBV18; J: TRBJ1-3; DNA: TGTGCCAGCTCAGTCACCACAGGGAGAGGAAACACCATATATTTT; CDR3: CASSVTTGRGNTIYF
D: .; size: .; V: TRBV5-1; J: TRBJ2-2; DNA: TGCGCCAGCAGCTCGGACAGTCCCAACACCGGGGAGCTGTTTTTT; CDR3: CASSSDSPNTGELFF
D: .; size: .; V: TRBV7-8; J: TRBJ2-1; DNA: TGTGCCAGCAGCCCGGTGGTGGTCTACAATGAGCAGTTCTTC; CDR3: CASSPVVVYNEQFF
D: .; size: .; V: TRBV10-3; J: TRBJ2-1; DNA: TGTGCCATCAGTGGTCGGACAGAGGATGAGCAGTTCTTC; CDR3: CAISGRTEDEQFF
D: .; size: .; V: TRBV19; J: TRBJ1-2; DNA: TGTGCCAGTAGTCCCGTGGGGCCTGGAGGCTACACCTTC; CDR3: CASSPVGPGGYTF
D: TRBD2; size: .; V: TRBV29-1; J: TRBJ2-1; DNA: TGCAGCGTGACCTATGCGGCGGGGGGGCTTCTCGAGTCCGATGAGCAGTTCTTC; CDR3: CSVTYAAGGLLESDEQFF
D: .; size: .; V: TRBV24-1; J: TRBJ1-5; DNA: TGTGCCACCAGTGATTGGGCCGGGAGCATCAATAGCAATCAGCCCCAGCATTTT; CDR3: CATSDWAGSINSNQPQHF
D: .; size: .; V: TRBV7-8; J: TRBJ1-2; DNA: TGTGCCAGCAGCTTCTCTGGGGGCTCTGGCTACACCTTC; CDR3: CASSFSGGSGYTF
D: .; size: .; V: TRBV6-1; J: TRBJ1-2; DNA: TGTGCCAGCAGTGAAGAAGCAGGGCCCTATGGCTACACCTTC; CDR3: CASSEEAGPYGYTF
D: .; size: .; V: TRBV3-1/TRBV3-2; J: TRBJ1-6; DNA: TGTGCCAGCAGCCAACTACCGGGGTATAATTCACCCCTCCACTTT; CDR3: CASSQLPGYNSPLHF
D: .; size: .; V: TRBV13; J: TRBJ2-1; DNA: TGTGCCAGCAGCTTAGGGACAGTGGCGATATACAATGAGCAGTTCTTC; CDR3: CASSLGTVAIYNEQFF
D: .; size: .; V: TRBV6-6; J: TRBJ1-3; DNA: TGTGCCAGCTCGCCTCGGGGTGCGGCCGGAAACACCATATATTTT; CDR3: CASSPRGAAGNTIYF
D: .; size: .; V: TRBV3-1/TRBV3-2; J: TRBJ2-4; DNA: TGTGCCAGCAGCCAAGCTGCCAAAAACATTCAGTACTTC; CDR3: CASSQAAKNIQYF
D: TRBD2; size: .; V: TRBV2; J: TRBJ2-1; DNA: TGTGCCAGCAGTCTAGCGGGGGCGGTGTACAATGAGCAGTTCTTC; CDR3: CASSLAGAVYNEQFF
D: .; size: .; V: TRBV6-6; J: TRBJ1-4; DNA: TGTGCCAGCCGGGACAACCGAAGGGGACCTAATGAAAAACTGTTTTTT; CDR3: CASRDNRRGPNEKLFF
D: .; size: once; V: TRBV5-4; J: TRBJ2-7; DNA: TGTGCCAGCAGCTTTACTTTCGGCGAGCAGTACTTC; CDR3: CASSFTFGEQYF
D: .; size: .; V: TRBV11-3; J: TRBJ1-1; DNA: TGTGCCAGCAGCCCGGGTCCTATGTGGACTGAAGCTTTCTTT; CDR3: CASSPGPMWTEAFF
D: TRBD2; size: few; V: TRBV10-1; J: TRBJ2-2; DNA: TGCGCCAGCAGTGAGCTCCGGGGGGCCGGGGAGCTGTTTTTT; CDR3: CASSELRGAGELFF
D: .; size: .; V: TRBV5-1; J: TRBJ1-1; DNA: TGCGCCAGCAGCGGCCGGGGTGACACTGAAGCTTTCTTT; CDR3: CASSGRGDTEAFF